A single sample is the source of the 9 T cell receptor beta chains below, sequenced in a study of naive and memory T cell subsets. For blood and skin samples, reverse transcription used TCR alpha and beta constant primers. TCRdb ran MiXCR on the 5' RACE reads and lists one entry per CDR3 protein. The profile covers 20,000 to 30,000 distinct CDR3 sequences, with roughly 23% appearing a single time and around 1.8% taken by the ten largest. Whole blood, roughly 2.4 ml, came from adult healthy volunteers. The receptors come from a female donor in good health.

By sample share, this clonotype is medium-sized. The chain combines TRBV11-2 with TRBJ2-1; no reliable D call. CDR3 length: 12 amino acids. Germline CDR1 reads SGHAT; CDR2 reads FQNNGV. Between the trimmed V and J ends, which lost 5 bases and 12 bases, there was a span of 14 bases. The CDR3 DNA is TGTGCCAGCAGCCCTAATTATGGTGGGCAGTTCTTC. It codes for CASSPNYGGQFF.

This chain links TRBV6-5 with TRBJ2-1; 13 bases fit TRBD2. This CDR3 has 15 amino acids. Germline CDR1 is MNHEY and CDR2 is SVGAGI. With V trimmed by 4 bases and J by 7 bases, 4 bases remained unmatched. CDR3 protein: CASSWTSGSRNEQFF. The CDR3 bases are TGTGCCAGCAGTTGGACTAGCGGGAGTCGAAATGAGCAGTTCTTC.

This clonotype showed up just a few times. The chain couples TRBV2 to TRBJ2-3, with TRBD1 matching over 7 bases. V was pared by 7 bases and J by 3 bases, with 13 bases of the junction left unmatched. The CDR3 runs to 16 residues. Germline V lookup: CDR1 SNHLY, CDR2 FYNNEI. In DNA, the CDR3 is TGTGCCAGCATTTTCCAGGGGGTAACAAGGACAGATACGCAGTATTTT. Translation: CASIFQGVTRTDTQYF.

This chain joins TRBV29-1 and TRBJ1-2; 7 bases fit TRBD1. The CDR3 is made up of 13 amino acids. J gave up 4 bases and V 6 bases, and 8 bases lay outside the gene matches. Germline V gene lookup returns CDR1 SQVTM and CDR2 ANQGSEA. The CDR3 protein is CSVAWGQFYGYTF. DNA for the CDR3: TGCAGCGTGGCATGGGGACAGTTCTATGGCTACACCTTC.

By frequency in the sample, this clonotype is medium-sized (0.01 to 0.1%). This chain links TRBV10-3 with TRBJ1-1; no clear D gene. This CDR3 has 13 residues. Trimming stripped 2 bases from V and 2 bases from J, with 6 bases between. Looked up from germline, CDR1 is ENHRY and CDR2 is SYGVKD. This chain's CDR3 is CAISEILNTEAFF. The CDR3 nucleotides read TGTGCCATCAGTGAGATACTTAACACTGAAGCTTTCTTT.

The chain recombines TRBV27 with TRBJ2-1, with D perhaps matching TRBD1 (6 bases). Deletions cut 3 bases from V and 4 bases from J, with 7 bases between. Germline CDR1 reads MNHEY; CDR2 reads SMNVEV (reference sequence). The length of the CDR3 is 13 residues. The chain's CDR3 is CASSLGAYNEQFF. The CDR3 nucleotides are TGTGCCAGCAGTTTGGGGGCATACAATGAGCAGTTCTTC.

This clonotype showed up many times. This chain uses TRBV4-3 with TRBJ2-3; D is unclear. The CDR3 is 12 residues long. In germline, CDR1 is LGHNA, CDR2 YSLEER. Trimming took off 3 bases at V and 3 bases at J, with 4 bases between the two ends. CDR3 in DNA: TGCGCCAGCAGCCATACTACAGATACGCAGTATTTT. As protein: CASSHTTDTQYF.

Regarding this clonotype: The junction differs from germline at one of its ends, possibly a read error. The chain carries TRBV9 and TRBJ2-3; 8 bases agree with TRBD2. From germline, CDR1 is SGDLS and CDR2 YYNGEE. This CDR3 comprises 12 residues. Written as DNA, the CDR3 is TGTGCCAGCAGCGTATTGTGGCGGGAGGTTCATTTT. It yields the protein CASSVLWREVHF.

This clonotype has ten or more counts. V gene TRBV6-2 or TRBV6-3 combines with J gene TRBJ2-1; D might be TRBD1 or TRBD2, each matching 5 bases. Germline CDR1 reads MNHEY; CDR2 reads SVGEGT. The V end lost 6 bases, the J end lost 7 bases, and 16 bases lay between the germline ends. The CDR3 runs to 14 residues. CDR3 region: CASRRDQIANEQFF. The CDR3 nucleotides are TGTGCCAGCAGAAGGGACCAGATCGCTAATGAGCAGTTCTTC.